This T cell receptor beta chain was found in a study of blood T cell repertoires in COVID-19. Study background: Samples came from the United States, Italy and Spain, spanning acute and convalescent COVID-19. In each case, the material was cDNA or gDNA derived from T cells, B-cell-depleted T cells, or PBMCs.

Libraries were prepared by immunoSEQ multiplex PCR; TCRdb keeps only in-frame clonotypes and omits some of them. The data hold almost 55,000 clones, with roughly 80% observed a single time. Germline lookup yields CDR1 MNHEY and CDR2 SVGAGI. Trimming shortened V by 10 bases and J by 4 bases, and 14 bases separated the two germline ends. The CDR3 contains 14 residues. V is TRBV6-5 and J is TRBJ2-6, with D possibly being TRBD1 (5 bases). The sequenced material came from peripheral blood. The receptor comes from a human donor in a cohort sampled during active COVID-19. DNA for the CDR3: TGTGCCACTCACACCGCAGGGGGGGCCAACGTCCTGACTTTC. Translated, it gives CATHTAGGANVLTF.